The 26 T cell receptor beta chains given below trace back to one sample, sequenced in a study of blood T cell repertoires in COVID-19. Sequencing was performed with immunoSEQ multiplex PCR; in TCRdb, only in-frame clones are kept and a portion is missing. The sample lists over 110,000 clones, 81% occurring once. Material for sequencing was peripheral blood. These receptors were obtained from a human donor in a cohort sampled during active COVID-19.

This clone was detected a few times. V gene TRBV7-8 combines with J gene TRBJ2-1; 7 nucleotides match TRBD2. Germline trimming cut 4 bases from V and 0 bases from J; bases unmatched to any gene: 3. Germline V gene sequence: CDR1 SGHVS, CDR2 FQNEAQ. The CDR3 length is 15 residues. This chain's CDR3 is CASSYGGSSYNEQFF. CDR3 sequence (DNA): TGTGCCAGCAGCTATGGCGGGAGCTCCTACAATGAGCAGTTCTTC.

The J gene is TRBJ1-2, the V gene TRBV7-9; tentatively, D is TRBD1 (6 bases). The ends were cut back, 5 bases at V and 0 bases at J, with 10 bases in the middle. The CDR3 contains 14 residues. The V gene's germline CDR1 is SEHNR and CDR2 FQNEAQ (reference sequence). CDR3 residues: CASSRTAANYGYTF. DNA for the CDR3: TGTGCCAGCAGCAGGACAGCCGCTAACTATGGCTACACCTTC.

The chain uses TRBV5-1 and TRBJ2-7; 8 bases map to TRBD1. Germline loops: CDR1 SGHRS, CDR2 YFSETQ. The J segment lost 0 bases and the V segment lost 6 bases, leaving 8 bases of the junction unmatched. The CDR3 contains 15 residues. In DNA form, the CDR3 reads TGCGCCAGCACTAGGACAGGGACCAACTCCTACGAGCAGTACTTC. Its translation is CASTRTGTNSYEQYF.

The chain links TRBV4-1 to TRBJ2-3; 9 nucleotides agree with TRBD1. Trimming removed 3 bases from V and 4 bases from J; junction bases left unmatched: 14. The CDR3 has 18 residues. CDR1 and CDR2 (germline): MGHRA, YSYEKL. The CDR3 loop reads CASSQAFRGQGFPDTQYF. The CDR3 DNA sequence: TGCGCCAGCAGCCAGGCGTTTAGAGGACAGGGGTTCCCAGATACGCAGTATTTT.

The V and J genes are TRBV28 and TRBJ2-7, with 7 bases aligning to TRBD1. Germline V lookup: CDR1 MDHEN, CDR2 SYDVKM. The ends lost 7 bases at V and 0 bases at J; junction bases unmatched: 3. There are 13 residues in the CDR3. CDR3 loop: CASKGGLSYEQYF. In DNA, the CDR3 is TGTGCCAGCAAAGGGGGCCTCTCCTACGAGCAGTACTTC.

The chain links TRBV7-9 to TRBJ2-7, with TRBD1 identical over 10 bases. The junction had 6 bases not matched to a gene; V was cut back by 4 bases and J by 3 bases. The CDR3 covers 15 residues. Germline CDR1 SEHNR, CDR2 FQNEAQ (reference sequence). CDR3 DNA sequence: TGTGCCAGCAGCTGGGGACAGGGGTTGATCTACGAGCAGTACTTC. Translating gives CASSWGQGLIYEQYF.

The count of this clone is one. J is TRBJ2-7 and V is TRBV5-1; the match to TRBD2 covers 15 bases. The CDR3 covers 18 residues. The V and J ends lost 0 bases and 5 bases, in that order; junction bases with no gene match: 9. Germline-derived CDR1 and CDR2 are SGHRS and YFSETQ. The CDR3 spells CASSLGTSGRAFRDEQYF. For the CDR3, the DNA is TGCGCCAGCAGCTTGGGGACTAGCGGGAGGGCCTTCCGCGACGAGCAGTACTTC.

J is TRBJ2-5 and V is TRBV19, with 8 bases matching TRBD2. The V gene end was trimmed by 8 bases and the J gene end by 2 bases; junction bases not matched to a gene: 7. CDR3 length equals 14 residues. Germline V gives CDR1 LNHDA, CDR2 SQIVND (reference sequence). The DNA of the CDR3 is TGTGCCAGTTCGGGAGGGAGTTGGCAAGAGACCCAGTACTTC. It encodes CASSGGSWQETQYF.

The chain recombines TRBV4-1 with TRBJ2-7; 16 bases align to TRBD2. The CDR3 is 19 residues long. The J segment lost 2 bases and the V segment lost 2 bases, leaving 9 bases of the junction unmatched. Germline V CDR1 and CDR2: MGHRA, YSYEKL. CDR3 sequence reads: CASSQRFGTSGRVAYEQYF. The CDR3 DNA is TGCGCCAGCAGCCAACGATTTGGGACTAGCGGGAGGGTCGCCTACGAGCAGTACTTC.

The V gene is TRBV9, the J gene TRBJ2-7, with 12 bases lining up with TRBD2. CDR1 and CDR2 (germline): SGDLS, YYNGEE. V was clipped by 4 bases and J by 4 bases; unmatched bases: 9. This CDR3 has 16 amino acids. The CDR3 protein is CASSPGATSGSYEQYF. CDR3 nucleotide sequence: TGTGCCAGCAGCCCGGGGGCGACTAGCGGGAGTTACGAGCAGTACTTC.

CDR3: CASSFSGGWGYGYTF. The CDR3 DNA sequence: TGCGCCAGCAGCTTTTCAGGGGGCTGGGGCTATGGCTACACCTTC. This rearrangement joins TRBV5-1 to TRBJ1-2; 8 bases match TRBD1. CDR1 is SGHRS, CDR2 YFSETQ, per germline. There are 15 residues in the CDR3. The V segment lost 2 bases and the J segment 4 bases; nucleotides outside the gene matches: 7.

This clone has a count of ten or more. The chain joins TRBV27 to TRBJ2-7; TRBD2 matches at 13 bases. The V and J ends lost 6 bases and 2 bases, in that order; junction bases with no gene match: 4. CDR1 and CDR2 from the germline V gene are MNHEY and SMNVEV (reference sequence). The CDR3 is 15 amino acids. CDR3 residues: CASRQTSGRPYEQYF. CDR3 nucleotide sequence: TGTGCCAGCAGACAGACTAGCGGGAGGCCCTACGAGCAGTACTTC.

The chain couples TRBV5-4 to TRBJ2-1; 8 bases line up with TRBD2. The germline gives CDR1 SGHNT, CDR2 YYREEE (reference sequence). This CDR3 is 16 amino acids long. Unmatched junction bases numbered 6, after V lost 0 bases and J lost 4 bases. The CDR3 sequence: CASSLGASGLYNEQFF. In DNA, the CDR3 is TGTGCCAGCAGCTTGGGGGCTAGCGGGTTATACAATGAGCAGTTCTTC.

This chain connects TRBV10-3 to TRBJ2-1, with 8 positions matching TRBD2. The CDR3 is 14 amino acids. Germline V lookup: CDR1 ENHRY, CDR2 SYGVKD. With V trimmed by 6 bases and J by 7 bases, 8 bases remained unmatched. CDR3 sequence: CAISPAGVVNEQFF. The DNA of the CDR3 is TGTGCCATCAGCCCAGCGGGAGTTGTAAATGAGCAGTTCTTC.

This clone was seen only a few times. The chain is built from TRBV10-1 and TRBJ2-7; 7 nucleotides match TRBD1. The germline V gene encodes CDR1 WNHNN and CDR2 SYGVQD (reference sequence). Unmatched junction bases numbered 8, after V lost 6 bases and J lost 0 bases. The CDR3 runs to 15 residues. The CDR3 nucleotides are TGCGCCAGCAGGGGTGGATGGGACAGCTCCTACGAGCAGTACTTC. Its protein product is CASRGGWDSSYEQYF.

Many counts were recorded for this clone. V and J are TRBV6-5 and TRBJ2-7, with D maybe TRBD1 (6 bases). The ends were cut back, 2 bases at V and 6 bases at J, with 17 bases in the middle. The germline V gene encodes CDR1 MNHEY and CDR2 SVGAGI. CDR3 length equals 15 residues. This CDR3 reads CASSYDGTRTIEQYF. In DNA form, the CDR3 reads TGTGCCAGCAGTTACGATGGGACAAGAACGATCGAGCAGTACTTC.

J is TRBJ2-7 and V is TRBV6-8; 11 bases line up with TRBD2. The germline V gene has CDR1 MNHGY and CDR2 SAAAGT. J was trimmed by 3 bases and V by 6 bases; bases with no gene match: 7. The CDR3 has 15 amino acids. The CDR3 sequence: CASSRSGRALYEQYF. The CDR3 DNA reads as TGTGCCAGCAGCCGTAGCGGGAGGGCCCTCTACGAGCAGTACTTC.

This clone was seen only a few times. This rearrangement joins TRBV28 to TRBJ2-3; 12 bases align to TRBD2. V gave up 4 bases and J gave up 0 bases; unmatched junction bases: 5. CDR1 is MDHEN and CDR2 is SYDVKM in the germline V gene. This CDR3 is built from 17 residues. This chain's CDR3 is CASSWTSGETSTDTQYF. For the CDR3, the DNA is TGTGCCAGCAGTTGGACTAGCGGGGAAACTAGCACAGATACGCAGTATTTT.

V is TRBV7-2 and J is TRBJ2-5, with 7 positions matching TRBD2. The V and J ends lost 5 bases and 2 bases, in that order; junction bases with no gene match: 8. There are 15 residues in the CDR3. Germline lookup yields CDR1 SGHTA and CDR2 FQGNSA. CDR3 residues: CASSPPGLLQETQYF. CDR3 nucleotide sequence: TGTGCCAGCAGCCCCCCGGGACTACTACAAGAGACCCAGTACTTC.

This clone was detected a few times. This chain joins TRBV18 and TRBJ1-3; 9 nucleotides align to TRBD1. CDR1 is KGHSH, CDR2 LQKENI, per germline. This CDR3 spans 18 amino acids. The junction had 9 bases not matched to a gene; V was cut back by 3 bases and J by 0 bases. CDR3 sequence reads: CASSPADRGALSGNTIYF. The DNA of the CDR3 is TGTGCCAGCTCACCTGCGGACAGGGGAGCTCTCTCTGGAAACACCATATATTTT. Looking up the rest from reference TRBV18 and TRBJ1-3 gives the full variable domain: NAGVMQNPRHLVRRRGQEARLRCSPMKGHSHVYWYRQLPEEGLKFMVYLQKENIIDESGMPKERFSAEFPKEGPSILRIQQVVRGDSAAYFCASSPADRGALSGNTIYFGEGSWLTVV.

This chain uses TRBV28 with TRBJ1-6, with D maybe TRBD1 (6 bases). The CDR3 covers 14 residues. V was shortened by 6 bases and J by 9 bases, with 15 bases between the two germline ends. Germline assignment: CDR1 MDHEN and CDR2 SYDVKM. For the CDR3, the DNA is TGTGCCAGCAGCCAACAGGGACACAGTTCACCCCTCCACTTT. This encodes CASSQQGHSSPLHF.

The chain has TRBV7-3 and TRBJ1-1, with D uncertain. Germline CDR1 and CDR2: SGHTA and FQGTGA. CDR3 length: 14 residues. V lost 5 bases to trimming and J lost 2 bases, with 12 bases between them. CDR3 protein: CASSESVPNTEAFF. CDR3 in DNA: TGTGCCAGCAGCGAAAGCGTCCCCAACACTGAAGCTTTCTTT.

The chain employs TRBV25-1 and TRBJ1-1; a weak D match, TRBD1 (5 bases). Trimming shortened V by 1 base and J by 1 base, and 13 bases separated the two germline ends. The length of the CDR3 is 16 residues. In germline, CDR1 is MGHDK, CDR2 SYGVNS. The CDR3 loop is CASSEWGRLANTEAFF. In DNA, the CDR3 is TGTGCCAGCAGTGAATGGGGCAGGTTAGCGAACACTGAAGCTTTCTTT.

V and J are TRBV15 and TRBJ2-3; 8 bases line up with TRBD2. Trimming cost V 0 bases and J 1 base; bases outside gene matches: 3. Germline V gene lookup returns CDR1 LNHNV and CDR2 YYDKDF (reference sequence). The CDR3 spans 16 residues. For the CDR3, the DNA is TGTGCCACCAGCAGAGATGTCGGGGGGGGCACAGATACGCAGTATTTT. This codes for CATSRDVGGGTDTQYF.

This chain links TRBV18 with TRBJ1-2, with D uncertain. Germline lookup yields CDR1 KGHSH and CDR2 LQKENI. The V end was cut by 1 base, the J end by 0 bases, with 9 bases between. The CDR3 spans 15 residues. CDR3 DNA sequence: TGTGCCAGCTCACCACGGGAGTCAGCTAACTATGGCTACACCTTC. Translating gives CASSPRESANYGYTF.

The V and J genes are TRBV27 and TRBJ2-7, with 12 bases lining up with TRBD1. Trimming removed 5 bases from V and 1 base from J; junction bases left unmatched: 9. Germline-derived CDR1 and CDR2 are MNHEY and SMNVEV (reference sequence). The CDR3 runs 17 residues. In DNA form, the CDR3 reads TGTGCCAGCAGTAGGGGACAGGGGGCGTTCCTTTCCTACGAGCAGTACTTC. It specifies CASSRGQGAFLSYEQYF.